Presented here are 20 T cell receptor beta chains from one specimen sequenced in a study of blood T cell repertoires in COVID-19 (dated by TCRdb to the early 2020s). The library was generated by the immunoSEQ multiplex PCR assay. Sourced from immuneACCESS, this table was stored by TCRdb with only in-frame sequences that have V and J called. A share of the clones is absent; for the studies checked, an unresolved V gene accounts for under half, and the remainder has no known explanation. The sample records 92,000 or so clones, about nine tenths of which are singletons. In total, the top ten clones hold 0.35% to 0.5% of the sample. The specimen was peripheral blood. These receptors originate from a man aged 60 to 69 with acute or convalescent COVID-19.

The gene calls are TRBV6-5 and TRBJ2-1; tentatively, D is TRBD1 (5 bases). V was shortened by 8 bases and J by 10 bases, with 18 bases between the two germline ends. Germline loops: CDR1 MNHEY, CDR2 SVGAGI. The CDR3 consists of 13 residues. Written as DNA, the CDR3 is TGTGCCAGCCGTCTGGCCAGGGTCAACGAGCAGTTCTTC. This sequence encodes CASRLARVNEQFF.

The chain uses TRBV19 and TRBJ1-4; D is ambiguous. Germline assignment: CDR1 LNHDA and CDR2 SQIVND (reference sequence). The CDR3 runs 15 residues. Trimming stripped 2 bases from V and 3 bases from J, with 10 bases between. CDR3 amino acids: CASSITGLPNEKLFF. In DNA, the CDR3 is TGTGCCAGTAGTATAACGGGTTTGCCTAATGAAAAACTGTTTTTT.

The rearrangement uses TRBV11-2 and TRBJ1-2; D may be TRBD1 (6 bases). Trimming cost V 3 bases and J 0 bases, with 11 bases left between them. Germline V gene lookup returns CDR1 SGHAT and CDR2 FQNNGV. The CDR3 loop spans 15 amino acids. In DNA, the CDR3 is TGTGCCAGCAGCTTCACAGGGCGGACTAACTATGGCTACACCTTC. Its translation: CASSFTGRTNYGYTF.

This chain uses TRBV7-9 with TRBJ2-4; TRBD1 might be the D (6 bases). Trimming pared 11 bases from V and 1 base from J, leaving 18 bases between. In germline, CDR1 is SEHNR, CDR2 FQNEAQ (reference sequence). This CDR3 is built from 15 residues. The CDR3 is CARWGQSWAKNIQYF. In DNA, the CDR3 is TGTGCCCGCTGGGGGCAGTCGTGGGCCAAAAACATTCAGTACTTC. Based on the CDR3 plus reference TRBV7-9 and TRBJ2-4, the full variable domain is DTGVSQNPRHKITKRGQNVTFRCDPISEHNRLYWYRQTLGQGPEFLTYFQNEAQLEKSRLLSDRFSAERPKGSFSTLEIQRTEQGDSAMYLCARWGQSWAKNIQYFGAGTRLSVL.

The chain has TRBV19 and TRBJ2-7; D might be TRBD1 (6 bases). The CDR3 loop spans 13 amino acids. The germline V gene has CDR1 LNHDA and CDR2 SQIVND (reference sequence). The V and J ends lost 3 bases and 1 base respectively, with 7 bases between them. DNA for the CDR3: TGTGCCAGTAGTATTGGACAGTCCTACGAGCAGTACTTC. Translating gives CASSIGQSYEQYF.

The chain is built from TRBV5-4 and TRBJ2-3, with 7 bases matching TRBD2. The CDR3 runs 16 residues. CDR1 and CDR2 from the germline V gene are SGHNT and YYREEE (reference sequence). The junction had 9 bases not matched to a gene; V was cut back by 4 bases and J by 1 base. The CDR3 DNA is TGTGCCAGCAGCCTCGGACTAGATCGGGGCACAGATACGCAGTATTTT. Protein: CASSLGLDRGTDTQYF.

This chain uses TRBV5-1 with TRBJ1-1; 8 bases match TRBD1. Germline CDR1 reads SGHRS; CDR2 reads YFSETQ. After removal of 4 bases from V and 2 bases from J, the junction contained 7 bases not matched to a gene. The length of the CDR3 is 15 residues. In nucleotides, the CDR3 is TGCGCCAGCAGCCTGACCGGGACAGGAAACACTGAAGCTTTCTTT. This translates into CASSLTGTGNTEAFF.

V gene TRBV5-1 combines with J gene TRBJ2-7; 10 positions match TRBD1. The CDR3 loop spans 15 amino acids. Per germline, CDR1 SGHRS and CDR2 YFSETQ. V trimming: 3 bases; J trimming: 3 bases; junction bases outside the gene matches: 6. The CDR3 sequence is CASSSTTGGYYEQYF. The DNA of the CDR3 is TGCGCCAGCAGCTCCACGACAGGGGGCTACTACGAGCAGTACTTC.

This chain uses TRBV30 with TRBJ1-1; D remains ambiguous. The CDR3 has 12 amino acids. The V end was cut by 3 bases, the J end by 1 base, with 6 bases between. From germline, CDR1 is GTSNPN and CDR2 SVGIG (reference sequence). The CDR3 region is CAWRTGNTEAFF. The CDR3 bases are TGTGCCTGGAGGACGGGGAACACTGAAGCTTTCTTT.

This chain uses TRBV10-2 with TRBJ2-3, with 7 bases identical to TRBD2. Germline CDR1 reads WSHSY; CDR2 reads SAAADI. With V trimmed by 8 bases and J by 1 base, 9 bases remained unmatched. This CDR3 region has 15 residues. The CDR3 is CASRGEGRGTDTQYF. For the CDR3, the DNA is TGCGCCAGCCGGGGGGAGGGGCGAGGCACAGATACGCAGTATTTT.

The chain carries TRBV9 and TRBJ2-1, with 13 bases identical to TRBD2. CDR1 and CDR2 from the germline V gene are SGDLS and YYNGEE. The CDR3 runs to 18 residues. With V trimmed by 0 bases and J by 5 bases, 8 bases remained unmatched. The CDR3 DNA is TGTGCCAGCAGCGTAGGTCTTCTTGGACTAGCGGGAGACAATGAGCAGTTCTTC. Translated: CASSVGLLGLAGDNEQFF. Supplemented by reference TRBV9 and TRBJ2-1, the full variable domain reads DSGVTQTPKHLITATGQRVTLRCSPRSGDLSVYWYQQSLDQGLQFLIQYYNGEERAKGNILERFSAQQFPDLHSELNLSSLELGDSALYFCASSVGLLGLAGDNEQFFGPGTRLTVL.

CDR3 loop: CASSRSVDYGYTF. CDR3 bases: TGTGCCAGCAGCCGATCGGTGGACTATGGCTACACCTTC. The chain joins TRBV6-5 to TRBJ1-2; D is undetermined. This CDR3 is built from 13 residues. Germline CDR1 is MNHEY and CDR2 is SVGAGI. V gave up 6 bases and J gave up 3 bases, with 11 bases separating them.

V usage is TRBV12-5 and J usage is TRBJ1-3; D is perhaps TRBD1 (5 bases). Looked up from germline, CDR1 is LGHNT and CDR2 is FRNRAP. The CDR3 has 15 amino acids. Trimming took 6 bases from V and 0 from J, leaving 12 bases between them. The CDR3 coding sequence is TGTGCTAGTGGCCCCAGTCAGGGCTCTGGAAACACCATATATTTT. It encodes CASGPSQGSGNTIYF.

This clone appeared a single time. The DNA for the CDR3 is TGTGCCAGCAGTGAACTAGCGGGGTACAATGAGCAGTTCTTC. It yields the protein CASSELAGYNEQFF. The chain couples TRBV2 to TRBJ2-1, with TRBD2 identical over 9 bases. Trimming at V came to 2 bases and at J to 4 bases, leaving 0 bases not matched to a gene. CDR1 and CDR2 (germline): SNHLY, FYNNEI. This CDR3 spans 14 amino acids.

The genes are TRBV5-4 and TRBJ2-3; D is uncertain. The V and J ends lost 1 base and 2 bases respectively, with 2 bases between them. The CDR3 has 12 residues. Looked up from germline, CDR1 is SGHNT and CDR2 is YYREEE (reference sequence). The CDR3: CASSLYTDTQYF. The CDR3 DNA reads TGTGCCAGCAGCTTGTACACAGATACGCAGTATTTT. The variable domain in full, with the rest retrieved from reference TRBV5-4 and TRBJ2-3, is ETGVTQSPTHLIKTRGQQVTLRCSSQSGHNTVSWYQQALGQGPQFIFQYYREEENGRGNFPPRFSGLQFPNYSSELNVNALELDDSALYLCASSLYTDTQYFGPGTRLTVL.

This clone was counted a single time. This chain links TRBV9 with TRBJ1-1; D is possibly TRBD1 (6 bases). The CDR3 is 12 amino acids. Germline V gene data show CDR1 as SGDLS and CDR2 as YYNGEE. V was pared by 3 bases and J by 4 bases, with 7 bases between. The CDR3 sequence: CASSARGTEAFF. The CDR3 DNA is TGTGCCAGCAGCGCCAGGGGCACTGAAGCTTTCTTT.

V is TRBV5-1 and J is TRBJ2-2; perhaps TRBD2 as D (5 bases). V lost 2 bases and J lost 6, with 8 bases in between. CDR1 is SGHRS and CDR2 is YFSETQ in the germline V gene. The CDR3 is 13 amino acids. CDR3 nucleotides: TGCGCCAGCAGCTTATTCGGGGCCGGGGAGCTGTTTTTT. Translation: CASSLFGAGELFF.

The chain employs TRBV15 and TRBJ2-3; possibly TRBD1 for D (5 bases). The germline V gene encodes CDR1 LNHNV and CDR2 YYDKDF (reference sequence). The CDR3 is 15 amino acids. V was shortened by 3 bases and J by 3 bases, with 13 bases between the two germline ends. The CDR3 nucleotides read TGTGCCACCAGCAGCATCCAAGGGGATACAGATACGCAGTATTTT. This gives the protein CATSSIQGDTDTQYF.

This chain connects TRBV10-3 to TRBJ2-1; 8 bases fit TRBD2. With 7 bases clipped from V and 5 bases from J, the junction kept 4 bases outside the gene matches. The germline CDR1 and CDR2 sequences are ENHRY and SYGVKD. There are 13 residues in the CDR3. As DNA, the CDR3 is TGTGCCATCAAGGCGGGAGGTAACAATGAGCAGTTCTTC. Amino acid sequence: CAIKAGGNNEQFF.

This clone was recorded only once. The chain combines TRBV7-9 with TRBJ2-7; the match to TRBD2 covers 10 bases. The junction had 7 bases not matched to a gene; V was cut back by 5 bases and J by 3 bases. The CDR3 sequence is 15 residues long. The germline V gene has CDR1 SEHNR and CDR2 FQNEAQ (reference sequence). In DNA, the CDR3 is TGTGCCAGCAGCCTAACTAGCGGGGCAGTCTACGAGCAGTACTTC. Translation: CASSLTSGAVYEQYF. The whole variable domain, filled in from reference TRBV7-9 and TRBJ2-7, reads DTGVSQNPRHKITKRGQNVTFRCDPISEHNRLYWYRQTLGQGPEFLTYFQNEAQLEKSRLLSDRFSAERPKGSFSTLEIQRTEQGDSAMYLCASSLTSGAVYEQYFGPGTRLTVT.